Presented here are 13 T cell receptor beta chains from one specimen sequenced in a study of monozygotic twins with inflammatory bowel disease. TCRdb re-analyzed the 5' RACE reads; it lists each CDR3 protein once, without DNA. This sample's table reports approximately 300,000 distinct CDR3 sequences. Sample: blood. The receptors derive from a human donor with ulcerative colitis or Crohn's disease, or a healthy co-twin of an affected twin (not recorded which).

The chain recombines TRBV7-2 with TRBJ2-5. Germline CDR1 is SGHTA and CDR2 is FQGNSA. The CDR3 totals 13 residues. The CDR3 sequence is CASSLGLGKTQYF.

V and J are TRBV4-3 and TRBJ2-7; the D call from TCRdb, TRBD1, cannot be confirmed without DNA. CDR3 length: 15 residues. In germline, CDR1 is LGHNA, CDR2 YSLEER. CDR3 protein: CASSQNPQSSYEQYF.

V is TRBV6-2 or TRBV6-3 and J is TRBJ1-5. The germline CDR1 and CDR2 sequences are MNHEY and SVGEGT. The CDR3 has 13 residues. The CDR3 is CASSYRFNQPQHF.

The chain links TRBV3-1 to TRBJ2-6; the D gene TCRdb calls, TRBD1, cannot be checked with no DNA. Germline V gene sequence: CDR1 LGHDT, CDR2 YNNKEL (reference sequence). The length of the CDR3 is 16 residues. The CDR3 region is CASSRPDRVGANVLTF.

The rearrangement uses TRBV7-6 and TRBJ2-7; TCRdb calls TRBD2, which cannot be checked without DNA. This CDR3 has 16 residues. Germline CDR1 and CDR2: SGHVS and FNYEAQ. This chain's CDR3 is CASSPNPFAGSYEQYF.

V and J are TRBV5-4 and TRBJ2-1; TCRdb's D gene call, TRBD1, goes unchecked for lack of DNA. This CDR3 contains 15 residues. CDR1 SGHNT and CDR2 YYREEE come from the germline V gene (reference sequence). The CDR3 protein is CASSWGSGFYNEQFF.

The rearrangement uses TRBV5-1 and TRBJ2-5. This CDR3 has 14 residues. The germline gives CDR1 SGHRS, CDR2 YFSETQ. The chain's CDR3 is CASSLASREETQYF.

This chain uses TRBV12-3 or TRBV12-4 with TRBJ2-2. The CDR3 covers 14 residues. CDR3 residues: CASSLVENTGELFF.

The genes are TRBV5-1 and TRBJ2-1. The CDR3 is 11 residues long. CDR1 SGHRS and CDR2 YFSETQ come from the germline V gene. The CDR3 protein is CASSLFEEQFF.

V usage is TRBV20-1 and J usage is TRBJ2-7; with no DNA, the TCRdb D assignment of TRBD1 cannot be verified. The CDR3 is 11 amino acids. From germline, CDR1 is DFQATT and CDR2 SNEGSKA (reference sequence). CDR3 amino acids: CSAGGVDEQYF.

The CDR3 loop reads CASSLLPGLAGGRDQETQYF. The chain employs TRBV5-1 and TRBJ2-5; the D gene TCRdb calls, TRBD2, cannot be checked with no DNA. The CDR3 is 20 amino acids. Germline V lookup: CDR1 SGHRS, CDR2 YFSETQ.

This chain's CDR3 is CASSPRHPTGELFF. V gene TRBV19 combines with J gene TRBJ2-2; TCRdb's D call, TRBD2, is unchecked because there is no DNA. Germline values: CDR1 LNHDA, CDR2 SQIVND (reference sequence). The CDR3 covers 14 residues. The entire variable domain, with the rest obtained from reference TRBV19 and TRBJ2-2, is as follows: DGGITQSPKYLFRKEGQNVTLSCEQNLNHDAMYWYRQDPGQGLRLIYYSQIVNDFQKGDIAEGYSVSREKKESFPLTVTSAQKNPTAFYLCASSPRHPTGELFFGEGSRLTVL.

CDR3 region: CASSLRDRAGTEAFF. The chain combines TRBV5-6 with TRBJ1-1; TCRdb's assignment of TRBD1 cannot be checked, as there is no DNA. Germline V lookup: CDR1 SGHDT, CDR2 YYEEEE. The CDR3 consists of 15 residues.